This record looks at one T cell receptor (beta chain) sequence and its context. After removal of 4 bases from V and 4 bases from J, the junction contained 11 bases not matched to a gene. The germline gives CDR1 MDHEN, CDR2 SYDVKM. This CDR3 is 16 amino acids long. This record belongs to a study of blood T cell repertoires in COVID-19. Overall study context: Italy, Spain and the United States were the sources of the convalescent and acute COVID-19 samples. T cells, B-cell-depleted T cells, or PBMCs provided the cDNA or gDNA that served as material.

Authors' analysis steps: Counts of nucleated cells, estimated from reference gene primer amplification, were obtained. The data were produced by immunoSEQ multiplex PCR, yet TCRdb's version contains in-frame clones alone and is incomplete. The V and J calls and clone size come from that table; D and trimming were worked out from the DNA. The sample holds over 200,000 clones, about four fifths seen once. The TCR was taken from a man older than 75 with acute or convalescent COVID-19. The sequenced sample was peripheral blood. The rearrangement joins TRBV28 to TRBJ1-2, with 8 bases aligning to TRBD1. The CDR3 reads CASSSTAGTGAYGYTF. CDR3 DNA: TGTGCCAGCAGTTCAACTGCCGGGACAGGAGCCTATGGCTACACCTTC.